Sequencing of this T cell receptor (beta chain) was carried out in a study of T cell repertoires in cytomegalovirus infection. Study details: From public TCR beta signatures came an indication of both CMV infection and matching HLA type.

The ends were cut back, 0 bases at V and 5 bases at J, with 3 bases in the middle. The CDR3 is 12 amino acids. Germline V gives CDR1 LGHNT, CDR2 FRNRAP. Study-level findings and limits: Using cumulative public TCR beta family frequency, the authors identified those who carried CMV together with the relevant HLA. Dominant in the ex vivo response were TCR beta clonotypes restricted by HLA-C and specific for CMV.

On this clonotype itself: Its cognate antigen is unknown.

Using its own MiXCR run on the reads, TCRdb lists one record per CDR3 protein. The sample has some 390,000 distinct CDR3 sequences, about a sixth seen once. The rearrangement uses TRBV12-5 and TRBJ2-3; no definite D call. This TCR derives from a human donor in good health (CMV status not recorded). Some clones in this sample may be carry-over from other donors' samples. The sequencing sample was made of PBMCs. The CDR3 spells CASGLVVDTQYF. CDR3 DNA: TGTGCTAGTGGTTTGGTAGTAGATACGCAGTATTTT.